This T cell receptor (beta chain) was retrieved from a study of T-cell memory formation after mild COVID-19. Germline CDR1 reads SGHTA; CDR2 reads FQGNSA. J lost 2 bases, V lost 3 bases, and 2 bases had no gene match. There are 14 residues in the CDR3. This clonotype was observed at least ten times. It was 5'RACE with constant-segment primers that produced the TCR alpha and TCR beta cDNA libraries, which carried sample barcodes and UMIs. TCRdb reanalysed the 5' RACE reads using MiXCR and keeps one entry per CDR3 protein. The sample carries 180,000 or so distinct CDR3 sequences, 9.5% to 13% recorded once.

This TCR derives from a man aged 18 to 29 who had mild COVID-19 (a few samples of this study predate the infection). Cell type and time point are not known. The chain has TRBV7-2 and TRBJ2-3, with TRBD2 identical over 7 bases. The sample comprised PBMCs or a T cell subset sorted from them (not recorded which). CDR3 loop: CASSLGLLTDTQYF. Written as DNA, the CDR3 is TGTGCCAGCAGCTTGGGACTACTCACAGATACGCAGTATTTT.